This T cell receptor (beta chain) was recorded in a study of OX40 agonist ivuxolimab in advanced cancers. Findings and caveats of the study: What antigens the expanded peripheral T cells recognized was never established.

On this clone itself: The antigen is undetermined.

Generated by immunoSEQ multiplex PCR, the TCRdb table keeps only in-frame clones and is missing some. The sample consists of about 35,000 clones, around 80% of them appearing once. Sequencing was performed on CD4+ or CD8+ T cells sorted from blood, taken in a trial of the OX40 agonist ivuxolimab. The sequence came from an adult with an advanced solid tumor such as melanoma, head and neck, liver or kidney cancer.

This chain's CDR3 is CAWSTGLGGNTIYF. In nucleotides, the CDR3 is TGTGCCTGGAGCACAGGATTGGGTGGAAACACCATATATTTT. The rearrangement joins TRBV30 to TRBJ1-3; D perhaps matches TRBD1 (5 bases). The V gene's germline CDR1 is GTSNPN and CDR2 SVGIG (reference sequence). Trimming took 3 bases from V and 3 from J, leaving 12 bases between them. CDR3 length equals 14 residues.